Following are 19 T cell receptor beta chains from one sample sequenced in a study of cytomegalovirus exposure and HLA in healthy donors. The primer mix had 60 Vbeta and 13 Jbeta primers. The table came from immunoSEQ multiplex PCR; TCRdb's copy has only in-frame clones and leaves some out. The sample lists around 150,000 clones; roughly 80% were seen once. What was sequenced was PBMCs. The receptors shown here come from a man aged 45-65 years in good health and CMV-seropositive.

On this clone itself: Mismatch with germline at one junction end may stem from a read error. The chain carries TRBV7-9 and TRBJ2-1, with 8 bases aligning to TRBD2. The CDR3 is 15 residues long. Germline-derived CDR1 and CDR2 are SEHNR and FQNEAQ (reference sequence). Here the CDR3 reads CSSSLYGGGRNEQFF. The CDR3 DNA follows: TGTTCCAGCAGCTTATATGGCGGGGGGAGGAATGAGCAGTTCTTC.

This chain connects TRBV5-4 to TRBJ2-7; 8 bases fit TRBD1. The V gene's germline CDR1 is SGHNT and CDR2 YYREEE (reference sequence). This CDR3 is 15 amino acids long. After removal of 4 bases from V and 3 bases from J, the junction contained 9 bases not matched to a gene. CDR3 region: CASSPVQGEYYEQYF. CDR3 sequence (DNA): TGTGCCAGCAGCCCCGTACAGGGGGAATACTACGAGCAGTACTTC.

This clone occurred once. The chain carries TRBV6-4 and TRBJ1-2; 8 bases line up with TRBD1. Germline V lookup: CDR1 MRHNA, CDR2 SNTAGT. The CDR3 loop spans 14 amino acids. The ends lost 2 bases at V and 7 bases at J; junction bases unmatched: 6. CDR3 nucleotides: TGTGCCAGCAGTGACAAAGGGACAGGAGGTGGCTACACCTTC. This codes for CASSDKGTGGGYTF.

This rearrangement joins TRBV6-1 to TRBJ1-4; unclear D gene. The V gene's germline CDR1 is MNHNS and CDR2 SASEGT. Between the trimmed V and J ends, which lost 2 bases and 8 bases, there was a span of 9 bases. The length of the CDR3 is 13 residues. CDR3 nucleotide sequence: TGTGCCAGCAGTGAACCCGGTTTGGAAAAACTGTTTTTT. This gives the protein CASSEPGLEKLFF.

This chain connects TRBV6-1 to TRBJ1-5; TRBD1 agrees at 10 bases. Germline lookup yields CDR1 MNHNS and CDR2 SASEGT. The CDR3 runs to 15 residues. The V gene end was trimmed by 7 bases and the J gene end by 3 bases; junction bases not matched to a gene: 6. The CDR3 loop is CASKDRGLYNQPQHF. The CDR3 coding sequence is TGTGCCAGCAAGGACAGGGGGTTATACAATCAGCCCCAGCATTTT.

Only one count was recorded for this clone. The chain has TRBV4-3 and TRBJ2-7; TRBD1 agrees at 9 bases. The length of the CDR3 is 17 residues. Germline-derived CDR1 and CDR2 are LGHNA and YSLEER. V lost 4 bases, J lost 0 bases, and 10 bases stayed unmatched. The DNA for the CDR3 is TGCGCCAGCAGCCCAGTAAGACAGGGGGTAACCTCCTACGAGCAGTACTTC. This encodes CASSPVRQGVTSYEQYF.

The chain joins TRBV18 to TRBJ2-2; tentatively, D is TRBD2 (6 bases). CDR3 length: 14 amino acids. Looked up from germline, CDR1 is KGHSH and CDR2 is LQKENI. V lost 3 bases, J lost 6 bases, and 11 bases lay in between. DNA for the CDR3: TGTGCCAGCTCACCCGGGACTGTCCCCGGGGAGCTGTTTTTT. Protein: CASSPGTVPGELFF.

The chain uses TRBV7-2 and TRBJ2-7; 7 nucleotides match TRBD2. The CDR3 runs to 16 residues. With V trimmed by 1 base and J by 3 bases, 9 bases remained unmatched. CDR1 SGHTA and CDR2 FQGNSA come from the germline V gene. The CDR3 loop reads CASSLVAGDPGYEQYF. The CDR3 coding sequence is TGTGCCAGCAGCTTAGTTGCGGGAGACCCGGGCTACGAGCAGTACTTC. The complete variable domain, with remaining parts taken from reference TRBV7-2 and TRBJ2-7, reads GAGVSQSPSNKVTEKGKDVELRCDPISGHTALYWYRQSLGQGLEFLIYFQGNSAPDKSGLPSDRFSAERTGGSVSTLTIQRTQQEDSAVYLCASSLVAGDPGYEQYFGPGTRLTVT.

The chain has TRBV27 and TRBJ2-7, with 9 bases that match TRBD2. J gave up 6 bases and V 3 bases, and 6 bases lay outside the gene matches. The CDR3 loop spans 14 amino acids. Germline V gene lookup returns CDR1 MNHEY and CDR2 SMNVEV (reference sequence). Written as DNA, the CDR3 is TGTGCCAGCAGTTTGTTTAGCGGGAGTAGCGAGCAGTACTTC. This translates into CASSLFSGSSEQYF.

J is TRBJ1-2 and V is TRBV5-6; 10 bases agree with TRBD1. With V trimmed by 4 bases and J by 6 bases, 3 bases remained unmatched. In germline, CDR1 is SGHDT, CDR2 YYEEEE. The CDR3 is 13 amino acids. The CDR3, as DNA: TGTGCCAGCAGCACGGACAGGGGGAATGGCTACACCTTC. Translated: CASSTDRGNGYTF. Variable domain in full (rest from reference TRBV5-6 and TRBJ1-2): DAGVTQSPTHLIKTRGQQVTLRCSPKSGHDTVSWYQQALGQGPQFIFQYYEEEERQRGNFPDRFSGHQFPNYSSELNVNALLLGDSALYLCASSTDRGNGYTFGSGTRLTVV.

The chain employs TRBV7-6 and TRBJ1-1, with 9 bases lining up with TRBD1. J lost 5 bases, V lost 4 bases, and 11 bases had no gene match. The CDR3 consists of 16 residues. Germline V gene data show CDR1 as SGHVS and CDR2 as FNYEAQ. CDR3 residues: CASSSLRGQGRTEAFF. For the CDR3, the DNA is TGTGCCAGCAGCTCCCTCAGGGGACAGGGACGAACTGAAGCTTTCTTT.

V and J are TRBV27 and TRBJ1-4, with TRBD1 matching over 9 bases. The CDR3 is 14 residues long. The junction had 4 bases not matched to a gene; V was cut back by 4 bases and J by 7 bases. Germline assignment: CDR1 MNHEY and CDR2 SMNVEV (reference sequence). The CDR3 DNA reads as TGTGCCAGCAGTTCCGGGACAGGGCGTGAAAAACTGTTTTTT. It yields the protein CASSSGTGREKLFF.

This chain connects TRBV28 to TRBJ1-2; 9 nucleotides match TRBD1. Germline V gene lookup returns CDR1 MDHEN and CDR2 SYDVKM. Germline trimming cut 1 base from V and 6 bases from J; bases unmatched to any gene: 6. This CDR3 spans 15 amino acids. CDR3 DNA sequence: TGTGCCAGCAGTTTATTGGGACAGGGAAGTCATGGCTACACCTTC. Its translation is CASSLLGQGSHGYTF.

This chain links TRBV7-9 with TRBJ1-1; D is ambiguous. V gave up 2 bases and J gave up 0 bases, with 16 bases separating them. The germline gives CDR1 SEHNR, CDR2 FQNEAQ (reference sequence). This CDR3 comprises 17 residues. The CDR3 sequence is CASSLNRAGRLNTEAFF. The CDR3 nucleotides are TGTGCCAGCAGCTTAAATAGGGCGGGCAGATTGAACACTGAAGCTTTCTTT.

The V call is TRBV19, the J call TRBJ2-7, with 9 positions matching TRBD1. Losses at the gene ends were 3 bases for V and 2 bases for J; bases not matched to a gene: 2. The CDR3 has 14 residues. The germline V gene has CDR1 LNHDA and CDR2 SQIVND (reference sequence). The CDR3 bases are TGTGCCAGTAGTATCAACAGGGGGCCCTACGAGCAGTACTTC. This gives the protein CASSINRGPYEQYF. Filled out from reference TRBV19 and TRBJ2-7, the complete variable domain reads DGGITQSPKYLFRKEGQNVTLSCEQNLNHDAMYWYRQDPGQGLRLIYYSQIVNDFQKGDIAEGYSVSREKKESFPLTVTSAQKNPTAFYLCASSINRGPYEQYFGPGTRLTVT.

V is TRBV28 and J is TRBJ2-5; the match to TRBD1 covers 9 bases. The V gene's germline CDR1 is MDHEN and CDR2 SYDVKM. The CDR3 covers 14 residues. With 4 bases clipped from V and 4 bases from J, the junction kept 4 bases outside the gene matches. The CDR3 loop reads CASSSGQGRETQYF. The CDR3 region has the DNA TGTGCCAGCAGTTCCGGACAGGGGCGAGAGACCCAGTACTTC.

The rearrangement links TRBV7-9 to TRBJ1-4; tentatively, D is TRBD1 (6 bases). Germline assignment: CDR1 SEHNR and CDR2 FQNEAQ (reference sequence). V was trimmed by 3 bases and J by 8 bases, leaving 13 bases between them. The CDR3 loop spans 14 amino acids. The DNA for the CDR3 is TGTGCCAGCAGCTTGGGACACGAAGACGAAAAACTGTTTTTT. This sequence encodes CASSLGHEDEKLFF.

The rearrangement joins TRBV4-2 to TRBJ1-2; possible D gene TRBD1, 6 bases. The CDR3 consists of 14 residues. Germline V CDR1 and CDR2: LGHNA, YNFKEQ. Trimming left V 0 bases short and J 3 bases short, with 8 bases between. CDR3 amino acids: CASSQETGDYGYTF. Here the CDR3 DNA reads TGTGCCAGCAGCCAAGAGACAGGTGACTATGGCTACACCTTC.

The genes are TRBV7-2 and TRBJ2-3, with 9 nucleotides matching TRBD1. J was trimmed by 2 bases and V by 4 bases; bases with no gene match: 4. The CDR3 length is 15 residues. From germline, CDR1 is SGHTA and CDR2 FQGNSA. The CDR3 sequence: CASSSTGGSTDTQYF. The CDR3 DNA reads as TGTGCCAGCAGCTCTACAGGGGGCTCCACAGATACGCAGTATTTT.